This T cell receptor beta chain emerged from a study of neurological immune-mediated disorders. Comment on this clonotype: No antigen is known for it. Possible read error: a much larger clone is one base away.

MiXCR, run by TCRdb on the 5' RACE reads, gives a single entry per CDR3 protein. The sample shows 40,000 or so distinct CDR3 sequences, 2.5% of them seen only once. The CDR3 covers 13 residues. The V gene's germline CDR1 is LGHNA and CDR2 YSLEER. The V and J ends lost 0 bases and 7 bases respectively, with 9 bases between them. Study results and limitations: None of the CDR3 amino acid sequences of expanded clones were shared across subjects, and this suggested private repertoires in all groups. The most TCR clonal expansion was seen in HTLV-1-associated myelopathy, whereas the least was seen in multiple sclerosis, below the level in healthy controls.

The chain carries TRBV4-3 and TRBJ1-1; unclear D gene. This TCR derives from a man aged 30-40 years with multiple sclerosis. Sequencing was performed on PBMCs. In DNA, the CDR3 is TGCGCCAGCAGCCAAGATATAGGTTTTGAAGCTTTCTTT. Amino acids: CASSQDIGFEAFF.